A selection of T cell receptor beta chains follows, all from one sample in a study of cytomegalovirus exposure and HLA in healthy donors. Measured with immunoSEQ multiplex PCR; TCRdb has only the in-frame clones, and not every one. The sample consists of under 200,000 clones, 75% to 90% of them appearing once. Source material: PBMCs. The receptors shown here come from a human donor in good health. Each CDR3 is given with its conserved first and last residue. The D gene is left open where the match is weak. Clone size appears in some rows only: once, few, many, or a class for an expanded clone.

clone_size: once
v_call: TRBV29-1
d_call: TRBD2
j_call: TRBJ2-1
cdr3_aa: CSLGGGSDNEQFF

clone_size: NA
v_call: TRBV5-4
d_call: TRBD1
j_call: TRBJ2-1
cdr3_aa: CASSFGTGEQFF

clone_size: NA
v_call: TRBV7-9
d_call: NA
j_call: TRBJ1-1
cdr3_aa: CASSFAGGGNTEAFF

clone_size: NA
v_call: TRBV7-4
d_call: NA
j_call: TRBJ2-7
cdr3_aa: CASSLVMTPLEQYF

clone_size: NA
v_call: TRBV19
d_call: TRBD1
j_call: TRBJ1-2
cdr3_aa: CASSIYSGGGGYTF

clone_size: NA
v_call: TRBV11-3
d_call: TRBD1
j_call: TRBJ1-3
cdr3_aa: CASSLGDRGTGNTIYF

clone_size: NA
v_call: TRBV4-3
d_call: NA
j_call: TRBJ2-7
cdr3_aa: CASSQDNRDPYEQYF

clone_size: NA
v_call: TRBV7-9
d_call: TRBD2
j_call: TRBJ2-3
cdr3_aa: CASSSVRASGGPDTQYF

clone_size: NA
v_call: TRBV6-5
d_call: TRBD2
j_call: TRBJ2-1
cdr3_aa: CASRDSGGRDEQFF

clone_size: once
v_call: TRBV29-1
d_call: NA
j_call: TRBJ1-1
cdr3_aa: CSVDGPGAFF